This paragraph reports one TCR beta chain. Original analysis: It was from reference gene primer amplification that nucleated cell counts were estimated. Here immunoSEQ multiplex PCR was the method, and the copy in TCRdb shows in-frame clones only, minus some. Clone size and the V and J calls come from that table; the DNA yielded D and trimming. This table holds around 19,000 clones, approximately 87% found once. Germline-derived CDR1 and CDR2 are SGHAT and FQNNGV. The CDR3 length is 12 residues. The V gene lost 9 bases and the J gene lost 3 bases, with 12 bases spanning the gap. The data were obtained in a study of blood T cell repertoires in COVID-19. Across the whole study: The United States, Italy and Spain supplied acute and convalescent COVID-19 samples. Sample material is recorded as cDNA or gDNA derived from T cells, B-cell-depleted T cells, or PBMCs.

This chain joins TRBV11-2 and TRBJ2-7; no reliable D call. The TCR sequence derives from a human donor in a cohort sampled during active COVID-19. The sequenced material came from peripheral blood. CDR3 protein: CASAATYYEQYF. In DNA form, the CDR3 reads TGTGCCAGTGCGGCAACCTACTACGAGCAGTACTTC.